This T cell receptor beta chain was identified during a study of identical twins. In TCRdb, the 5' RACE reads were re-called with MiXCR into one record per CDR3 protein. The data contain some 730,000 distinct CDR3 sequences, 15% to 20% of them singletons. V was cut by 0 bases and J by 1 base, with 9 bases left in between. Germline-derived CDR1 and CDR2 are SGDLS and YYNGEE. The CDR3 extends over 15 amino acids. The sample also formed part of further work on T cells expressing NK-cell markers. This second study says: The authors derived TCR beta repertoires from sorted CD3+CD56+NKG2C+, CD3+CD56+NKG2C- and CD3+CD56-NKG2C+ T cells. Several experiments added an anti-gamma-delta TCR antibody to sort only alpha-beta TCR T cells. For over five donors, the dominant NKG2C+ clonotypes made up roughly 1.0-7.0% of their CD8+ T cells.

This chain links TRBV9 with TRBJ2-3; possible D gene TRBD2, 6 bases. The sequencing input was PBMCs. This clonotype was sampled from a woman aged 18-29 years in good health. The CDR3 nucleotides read TGTGCCAGCAGCGTAGGCCCTAGCGGCACAGATACGCAGTATTTT. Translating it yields CASSVGPSGTDTQYF.